Shown below are 23 T cell receptor beta chains from a single sample sequenced in a study of CD8 T cells in ankylosing spondylitis (dated by TCRdb to between 2016 and 2019). Libraries were prepared through 5' RACE. TCRdb lists the instrument as Illumina HiSeq 2500. The public reads were run again by TCRdb, first through fastp at Q25 and then through MiXCR, and only productive beta chains were kept. One record per CDR3 amino acid sequence lists the most common genes and DNA. Present in this sample are about 44,000 distinct CDR3 sequences, approximately 11% of which were seen just once. The leading ten clones occupy about 1.4% of the sample. Sample: blood, either unsorted or a sorted T cell fraction (not recorded which). These receptor sequences come from a male donor with ankylosing spondylitis or in good health (not recorded which).

This clonotype was seen at least ten times. The chain has TRBV5-1 and TRBJ2-1; a weak D match, TRBD2 (5 bases). CDR1 and CDR2 from the germline V gene are SGHRS and YFSETQ. The CDR3 loop spans 14 amino acids. The V gene lost 4 bases and the J gene lost 1 base, with 9 bases spanning the gap. This chain's CDR3 is CASSTSGSYNEQFF. The CDR3 DNA is TGCGCCAGCAGCACCTCGGGGTCCTACAATGAGCAGTTCTTC.

This clonotype was counted at least ten times. This chain joins TRBV20-1 and TRBJ2-7; tentatively, D is TRBD1 (6 bases). The CDR3 has 12 residues. Germline CDR1 is DFQATT and CDR2 is SNEGSKA (reference sequence). Trimming cost V 6 bases and J 2 bases, with 11 bases left between them. This CDR3 is CSAHRDPYEQYF. The CDR3 region has the DNA TGCAGTGCCCACAGGGACCCCTACGAGCAGTACTTC.

The table lists this clonotype with many counts. This rearrangement joins TRBV18 to TRBJ1-1; the match to TRBD1 covers 7 bases. This CDR3 is built from 17 residues. CDR1 and CDR2 from the germline V gene are KGHSH and LQKENI. After removal of 2 bases from V and 4 bases from J, the junction contained 13 bases not matched to a gene. CDR3 residues: CASSPRSQGIGGTEAFF. Here the CDR3 DNA reads TGTGCCAGCTCACCAAGGTCACAGGGGATAGGGGGCACTGAAGCTTTCTTT.

V gene TRBV7-2 combines with J gene TRBJ1-6; D perhaps matches TRBD1 (5 bases). In germline, CDR1 is SGHTA, CDR2 FQGNSA. Trimming pared 3 bases from V and 6 bases from J, leaving 12 bases between. There are 15 residues in the CDR3. The CDR3 region is CASSFRAGSNSPLHF. In DNA, the CDR3 is TGTGCCAGCAGCTTCCGGGCAGGGAGTAATTCACCCCTCCACTTT.

On this clonotype itself: The junction departs from the called germline gene at one end, perhaps through a read error. The chain is built from TRBV28 and TRBJ1-6; TRBD1 is a possible D gene (5 bases). Germline assignment: CDR1 MDHEN and CDR2 SYDVKM. The CDR3 has 15 residues. Here the CDR3 reads CVSSLAGIWDSPLHF. The CDR3 DNA reads TGTGTCAGCAGTTTAGCAGGGATCTGGGATTCACCCCTCCACTTT.

In its sample, this clonotype was seen many times. The genes are TRBV12-3 or TRBV12-4 and TRBJ2-1; no clear D. The germline V and J ends were trimmed by 7 bases and 7 bases, with 17 bases remaining between them. The CDR3 spans 14 residues. DNA of the CDR3: TGTGCCAGCACGGGCAGCCGTGGTTCGAATGAGCAGTTCTTC. Residues: CASTGSRGSNEQFF.

The rearrangement joins TRBV3-1 to TRBJ2-1; TRBD2 is a possible D gene (5 bases). Germline V gene sequence: CDR1 LGHDT, CDR2 YNNKEL (reference sequence). The CDR3 is made up of 12 amino acids. Trimming cost V 1 base and J 7 bases, with 5 bases left between them. Written as DNA, the CDR3 is TGTGCCAGCAGCCAAGCGGGGAATGAGCAGTTCTTC. Protein: CASSQAGNEQFF.

This clonotype was seen many times. The gene calls are TRBV12-3 or TRBV12-4 and TRBJ2-3, with 7 bases aligning to TRBD1. V lost 3 bases and J lost 2; bases outside the gene matches: 11. The CDR3 has 17 residues. In nucleotides, the CDR3 is TGTGCCAGCAGTTTCTCCACTGGACAGGAGCTCACAGATACGCAGTATTTT. This gives the protein CASSFSTGQELTDTQYF.

The sample holds many counts of this clonotype. This rearrangement joins TRBV11-2 to TRBJ2-5, with 7 bases matching TRBD1. The CDR3 is 17 amino acids. Germline loops: CDR1 SGHAT, CDR2 FQNNGV. With 5 bases clipped from V and 8 bases from J, the junction kept 20 bases outside the gene matches. The DNA of the CDR3 is TGTGCCAGCAGCCCCACCGGCACAGGGGAACCAAGAGACACCCAGTACTTC. It specifies CASSPTGTGEPRDTQYF.

The gene calls are TRBV6-1 and TRBJ2-5, with D perhaps given as TRBD1 or TRBD2 (5 bases each). The CDR3 is made up of 15 amino acids. Germline loops: CDR1 MNHNS, CDR2 SASEGT. V lost 5 bases and J 0 bases, leaving 13 bases between the germline ends. Here the CDR3 reads CASSPLGADQETQYF. CDR3 nucleotides: TGTGCCAGCAGTCCCCTCGGGGCGGACCAAGAGACCCAGTACTTC.

This clonotype was recorded at least ten times. The rearrangement joins TRBV20-1 to TRBJ2-5; D gene uncertain. Germline V gene lookup returns CDR1 DFQATT and CDR2 SNEGSKA (reference sequence). CDR3 length equals 11 residues. Trimming stripped 7 bases from V and 0 bases from J, with 6 bases between. The CDR3 reads CSGQHQETQYF. CDR3 DNA sequence: TGCAGTGGGCAGCACCAAGAGACCCAGTACTTC.

There are many counts of this clonotype. V and J are TRBV4-2 and TRBJ2-1; D uncertain. Germline-derived CDR1 and CDR2 are LGHNA and YNFKEQ. The CDR3 has 17 residues. The V end lost 0 bases, the J end lost 7 bases, and 19 bases lay between the germline ends. The CDR3 reads CASSQDPAAAGENEQFF. The CDR3 DNA is TGTGCCAGCAGCCAAGACCCGGCGGCGGCCGGCGAAAATGAGCAGTTCTTC.

This clonotype was recorded many times. V usage is TRBV20-1 and J usage is TRBJ2-1; a possible D gene is TRBD1 (6 bases). Germline loops: CDR1 DFQATT, CDR2 SNEGSKA (reference sequence). V lost 5 bases to trimming and J lost 0 bases, with 14 bases between them. The length of the CDR3 is 15 residues. CDR3 bases: TGCAGTGCTGAACAGGGCAAGAGCTCCTACAATGAGCAGTTCTTC. Translation gives CSAEQGKSSYNEQFF.

This clonotype occurred many times. The chain uses TRBV10-3 and TRBJ2-7; 10 bases map to TRBD1. The J segment lost 0 bases and the V segment lost 4 bases, leaving 3 bases of the junction unmatched. The germline gives CDR1 ENHRY, CDR2 SYGVKD. CDR3 length: 15 amino acids. CDR3 sequence reads: CAISARDRGSYEQYF. In DNA form, the CDR3 reads TGTGCCATCAGTGCCCGGGACAGGGGCTCCTACGAGCAGTACTTC.

This clonotype was counted between two and nine times. The V call is TRBV6-1, the J call TRBJ1-6; a weak D match, TRBD1 (5 bases). CDR1 MNHNS and CDR2 SASEGT come from the germline V gene. The CDR3 covers 15 residues. Trimming left V 8 bases short and J 9 bases short, with 20 bases between. The CDR3 spells CASRRGAEGSSPLHF. The CDR3 region has the DNA TGTGCCAGCCGTCGTGGGGCGGAGGGGAGTTCACCCCTCCACTTT.

This clonotype was counted only a few times. The rearrangement links TRBV12-3 or TRBV12-4 to TRBJ2-1, with D possibly being TRBD2 (6 bases). V was clipped by 4 bases and J by 9 bases, with 16 bases between them. The length of the CDR3 is 14 residues. The CDR3 bases are TGTGCCAGCAGTTCCTCCTTAGGTAGCGGTGAGCAGTTCTTC. It codes for CASSSSLGSGEQFF.

This chain uses TRBV7-2 with TRBJ1-1; 7 bases are a match to TRBD1. Trimming cost V 8 bases and J 0 bases; bases outside gene matches: 9. The germline V gene encodes CDR1 SGHTA and CDR2 FQGNSA. This CDR3 has 15 residues. CDR3 amino acids: CASRRQGNMNTEAFF. The DNA for the CDR3 is TGTGCCAGCCGACGACAGGGAAACATGAACACTGAAGCTTTCTTT.

This clonotype was detected only a few times. The J gene is TRBJ1-1, the V gene TRBV29-1; no definite D call. V was pared by 3 bases and J by 0 bases, with 8 bases between. This CDR3 region has 13 residues. Looked up from germline, CDR1 is SQVTM and CDR2 is ANQGSEA. For the CDR3, the DNA is TGCAGCGTTGAGAGCAACATGAACACTGAAGCTTTCTTT. Protein: CSVESNMNTEAFF.

In this sample, this clonotype turned up many times. V usage is TRBV3-1 and J usage is TRBJ2-1, with TRBD2 matching over 8 bases. Trimming at V came to 4 bases and at J to 12 bases, leaving 14 bases not matched to a gene. Germline V lookup: CDR1 LGHDT, CDR2 YNNKEL (reference sequence). CDR3 length: 15 amino acids. For the CDR3, the DNA is TGTGCCAGCAGCCTTTTCGGGGGGGATTCCCTGGGGCAGTTCTTC. It translates to CASSLFGGDSLGQFF.

Worth noting for this clonotype: At one end the junction does not follow the germline gene, possibly because of a read error. V is TRBV12-3 or TRBV12-4 and J is TRBJ2-1; 9 bases match TRBD2. The CDR3 runs 15 residues. The CDR3: CARSFTSGSYNEQFF. The CDR3, as DNA: TGTGCCAGAAGTTTTACTAGCGGGTCCTACAATGAGCAGTTCTTC.

The V gene is TRBV30, the J gene TRBJ1-6; possible D gene TRBD1, 6 bases. The CDR3 sequence is 18 residues long. V was shortened by 6 bases and J by 5 bases, with 26 bases between the two germline ends. Germline V gene data show CDR1 as GTSNPN and CDR2 as SVGIG (reference sequence). CDR3 coding DNA: TGTGCCTGCAGTTTAGGGGAGGGGGGGCGGTTCAATAATTCACCCCTCCACTTT. Encoded protein: CACSLGEGGRFNNSPLHF.

There are many counts of this clonotype. The chain has TRBV7-9 and TRBJ2-7, with 11 bases matching TRBD2. The junction had 5 bases not matched to a gene; V was cut back by 4 bases and J by 0 bases. Germline lookup yields CDR1 SEHNR and CDR2 FQNEAQ (reference sequence). CDR3 length: 16 residues. CDR3 DNA: TGTGCCAGCAGCTCTACCGGGACTAGCGGCTCCTACGAGCAGTACTTC. This gives the protein CASSSTGTSGSYEQYF.

This clonotype has at least ten counts. The genes are TRBV5-5 and TRBJ2-2, with a weak D call TRBD2 (5 bases). Trimming removed 1 base at V and 5 bases at J, with 12 bases between. Germline V gene lookup returns CDR1 SGHKS and CDR2 YYEKEE (reference sequence). This CDR3 is 15 amino acids long. In nucleotides, the CDR3 is TGTGCCAGCAGCTTGTTCTGGGGAGAAACCGGGGAGCTGTTTTTT. It specifies CASSLFWGETGELFF.